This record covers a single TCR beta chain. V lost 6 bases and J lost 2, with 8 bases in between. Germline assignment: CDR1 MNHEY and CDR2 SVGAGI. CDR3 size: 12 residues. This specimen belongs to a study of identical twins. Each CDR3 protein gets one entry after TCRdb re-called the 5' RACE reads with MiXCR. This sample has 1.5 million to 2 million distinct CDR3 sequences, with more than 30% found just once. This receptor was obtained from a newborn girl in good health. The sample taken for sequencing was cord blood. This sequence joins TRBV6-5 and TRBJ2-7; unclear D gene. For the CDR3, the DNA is TGTGCCAGCAGCCCCTGGGCCTACGAGCAGTACTTC. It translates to CASSPWAYEQYF.